This T cell receptor (beta chain) was documented in a study of cytomegalovirus exposure and HLA in healthy donors. Points from the study as a whole: Roughly even sequencing depth across donors was the assumption behind the presence/absence analyses. An observed cluster of highly shared sequence variants was recorded as a likely sequencing artifact.

The PCR had 60 Vbeta and 13 Jbeta primers. Some clones are missing from TCRdb's copy, which holds only in-frame ones; the method was immunoSEQ multiplex PCR. The table lists under 150,000 clones, approximately 82% of them singletons, with roughly 1.4% in the top ten. Regarding this clone: The antigen remains unidentified.

Trimming cost V 6 bases and J 8 bases; bases outside gene matches: 9. The CDR3 has 13 residues. CDR1 and CDR2 (germline): SGHAT, FQNNGV. The V call is TRBV11-2, the J call TRBJ1-2, with TRBD1 matching over 7 bases. Material: PBMCs. The TCR originated in a man aged 25-45 years in good health and CMV-seropositive. Here the CDR3 reads CASSLDRTEGYTF. CDR3 DNA sequence: TGTGCCAGCAGTCTGGACAGGACCGAGGGCTACACCTTC.